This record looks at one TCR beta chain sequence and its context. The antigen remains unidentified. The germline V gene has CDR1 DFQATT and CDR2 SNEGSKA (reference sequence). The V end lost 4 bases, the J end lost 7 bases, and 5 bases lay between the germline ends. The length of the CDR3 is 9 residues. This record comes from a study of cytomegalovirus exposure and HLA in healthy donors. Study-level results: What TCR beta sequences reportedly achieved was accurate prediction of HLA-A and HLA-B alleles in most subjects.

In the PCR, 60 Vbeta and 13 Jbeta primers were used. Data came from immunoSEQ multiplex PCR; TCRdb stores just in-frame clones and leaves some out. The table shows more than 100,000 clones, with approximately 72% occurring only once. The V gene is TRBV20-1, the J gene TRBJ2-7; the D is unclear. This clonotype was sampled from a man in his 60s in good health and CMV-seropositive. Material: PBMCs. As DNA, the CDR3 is TGCAGTGCTACGTTAGAGCAGTACTTC. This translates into CSATLEQYF.